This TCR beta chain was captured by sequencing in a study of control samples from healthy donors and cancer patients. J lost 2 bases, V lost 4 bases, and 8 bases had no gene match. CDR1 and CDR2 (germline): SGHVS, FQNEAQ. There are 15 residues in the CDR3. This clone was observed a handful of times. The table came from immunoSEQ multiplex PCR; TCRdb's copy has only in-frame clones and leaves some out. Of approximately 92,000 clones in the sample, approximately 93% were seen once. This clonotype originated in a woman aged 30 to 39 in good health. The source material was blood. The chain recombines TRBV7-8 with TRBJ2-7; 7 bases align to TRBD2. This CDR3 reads CASSSGLDKPYEQYF. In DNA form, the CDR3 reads TGTGCCAGCAGCTCCGGACTAGATAAACCCTACGAGCAGTACTTC.